A selection of T cell receptor beta chains follows, all from one sample in a study of stem cell transplantation in POMP-related autoinflammatory disease. The method was immunoSEQ multiplex PCR; TCRdb's version includes in-frame clones alone and lacks a portion of them. The sample contains about 11,000 clones, around nine tenths of which appear only once. Sequencing was performed on CD8+ T cells from PBMCs, taken before stem cell transplantation. Receptor source: a human donor with POMP-related autoinflammation and immune dysregulation (PRAID). CDR3s include the opening cysteine and the closing phenylalanine or tryptophan. A D gene is named only where the DNA matches it firmly. Where a row states a size, it is once, few, many or the class of an expanded clone; other rows omit it.

D	size	V	J	CDR3	DNA
TRBD2	NA	TRBV6-1	TRBJ2-1	CASRGLAGDYNEQFF	TGTGCCAGCAGAGGACTAGCGGGAGACTACAATGAGCAGTTCTTC
NA	NA	TRBV6-1	TRBJ2-7	CASSEVGYEQYF	TGTGCCAGCAGTGAAGTAGGGTACGAGCAGTACTTC
TRBD2	NA	TRBV2	TRBJ2-5	CASSAETGLAERQETQYF	TGTGCCAGCAGCGCGGAGACGGGACTAGCGGAAAGACAAGAGACCCAGTACTTC
NA	NA	TRBV5-1	TRBJ1-1	CASSLSPTYMNTEAFF	TGCGCCAGCAGCTTGTCCCCGACCTATATGAACACTGAAGCTTTCTTT
NA	once	TRBV5-1	TRBJ1-3	CASRTGYSGNTIYF	TGCGCCAGCAGAACAGGATACTCTGGAAACACCATATATTTT
NA	NA	TRBV5-6	TRBJ2-5	CASTRGDREETQYF	TGTGCCAGCACCCGCGGGGACAGAGAAGAGACCCAGTACTTC
TRBD1	few	TRBV12-5	TRBJ1-5	CASVGGTGSYQPQHF	TGTGCTAGTGTTGGGGGGACAGGGTCGTATCAGCCCCAGCATTTT
TRBD2	NA	TRBV9	TRBJ2-3	CASSVSGGAGDTQYF	TGTGCCAGCAGCGTGAGCGGGGGGGCTGGAGATACGCAGTATTTT
TRBD2	once	TRBV11-2	TRBJ2-3	CASSPTPFAGGRADTQYF	TGTGCCAGCAGCCCAACACCTTTTGCGGGAGGGCGTGCAGATACGCAGTATTTT
NA	NA	TRBV30	TRBJ1-1	CAWSRDTEAFF	TGTGCCTGGAGTCGCGACACTGAAGCTTTCTTT